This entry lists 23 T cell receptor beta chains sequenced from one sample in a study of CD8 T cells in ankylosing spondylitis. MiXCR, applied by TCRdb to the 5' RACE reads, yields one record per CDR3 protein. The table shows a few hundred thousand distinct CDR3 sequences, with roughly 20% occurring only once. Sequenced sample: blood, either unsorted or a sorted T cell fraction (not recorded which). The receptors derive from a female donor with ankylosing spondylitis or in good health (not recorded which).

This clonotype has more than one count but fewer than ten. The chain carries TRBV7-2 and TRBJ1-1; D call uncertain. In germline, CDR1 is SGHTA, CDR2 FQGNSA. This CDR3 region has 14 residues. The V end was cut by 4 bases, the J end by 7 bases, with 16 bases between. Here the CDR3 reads CASSWTPLRGEAFF. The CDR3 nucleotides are TGTGCCAGCAGCTGGACCCCTTTGAGAGGTGAAGCTTTCTTT.

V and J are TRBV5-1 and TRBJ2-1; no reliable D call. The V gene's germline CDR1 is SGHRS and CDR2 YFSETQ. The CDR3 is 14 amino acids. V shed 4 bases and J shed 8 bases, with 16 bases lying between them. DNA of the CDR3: TGCGCCAGCAGCCTAAGGACGGATACCGATGAGCAGTTCTTC. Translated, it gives CASSLRTDTDEQFF.

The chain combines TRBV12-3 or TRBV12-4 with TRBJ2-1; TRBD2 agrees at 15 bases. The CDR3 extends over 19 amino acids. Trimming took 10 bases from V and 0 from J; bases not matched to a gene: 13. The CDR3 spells CAICWGTSGRLSSYNEQFF. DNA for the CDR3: TGTGCCATCTGTTGGGGGACTAGCGGGAGGCTAAGCTCCTACAATGAGCAGTTCTTC.

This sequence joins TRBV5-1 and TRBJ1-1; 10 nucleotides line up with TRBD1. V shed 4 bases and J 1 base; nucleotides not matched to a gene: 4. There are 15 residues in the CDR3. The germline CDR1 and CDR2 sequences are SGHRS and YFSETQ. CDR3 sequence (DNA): TGCGCCAGCAGCGCGACAGGGGGCCGGAACACTGAAGCTTTCTTT. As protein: CASSATGGRNTEAFF.

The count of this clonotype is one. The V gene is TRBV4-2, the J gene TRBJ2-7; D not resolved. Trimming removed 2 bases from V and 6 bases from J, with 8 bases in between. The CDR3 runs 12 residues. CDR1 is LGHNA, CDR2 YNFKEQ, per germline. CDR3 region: CASSQRHGEQYF. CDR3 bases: TGTGCCAGCAGCCAACGCCATGGCGAGCAGTACTTC.

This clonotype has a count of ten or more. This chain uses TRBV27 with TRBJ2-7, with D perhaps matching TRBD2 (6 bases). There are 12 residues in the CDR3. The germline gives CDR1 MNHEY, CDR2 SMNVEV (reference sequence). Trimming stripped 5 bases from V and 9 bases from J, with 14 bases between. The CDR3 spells CASSPLSGVQYF. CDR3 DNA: TGTGCCAGCAGTCCCTTATCGGGGGTGCAGTACTTC.

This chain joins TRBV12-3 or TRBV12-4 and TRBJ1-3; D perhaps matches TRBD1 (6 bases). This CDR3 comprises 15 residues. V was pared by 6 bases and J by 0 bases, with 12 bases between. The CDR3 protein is CASRPTGSSGNTIYF. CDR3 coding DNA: TGTGCCAGCAGGCCCACAGGGAGCTCTGGAAACACCATATATTTT.

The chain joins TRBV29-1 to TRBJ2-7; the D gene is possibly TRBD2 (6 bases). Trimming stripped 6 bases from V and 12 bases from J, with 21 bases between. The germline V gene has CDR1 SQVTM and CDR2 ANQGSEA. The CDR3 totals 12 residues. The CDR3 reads CSVADEGRNRYF. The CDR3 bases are TGCAGCGTCGCGGATGAGGGGAGGAATCGGTACTTC.

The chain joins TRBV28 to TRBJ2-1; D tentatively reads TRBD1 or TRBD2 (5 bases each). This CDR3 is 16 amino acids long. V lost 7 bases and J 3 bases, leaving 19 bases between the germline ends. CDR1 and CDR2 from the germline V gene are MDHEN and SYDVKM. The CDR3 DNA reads TGTGCCAGCACCTGGGACCGAAGACCTATCTACAATGAGCAGTTCTTC. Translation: CASTWDRRPIYNEQFF.

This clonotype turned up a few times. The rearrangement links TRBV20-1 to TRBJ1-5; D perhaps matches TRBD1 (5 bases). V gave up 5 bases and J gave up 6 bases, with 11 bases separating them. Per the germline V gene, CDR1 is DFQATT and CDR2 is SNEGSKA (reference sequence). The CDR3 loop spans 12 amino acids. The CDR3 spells CSARGGGQPQHF. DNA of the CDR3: TGCAGTGCTCGCGGGGGGGGTCAGCCCCAGCATTTT.

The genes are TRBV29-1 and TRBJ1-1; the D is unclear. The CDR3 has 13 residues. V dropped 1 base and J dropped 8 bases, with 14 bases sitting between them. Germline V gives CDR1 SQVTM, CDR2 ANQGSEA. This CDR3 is CSVEGLAAREAFF. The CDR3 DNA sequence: TGCAGCGTTGAAGGACTGGCGGCAAGAGAAGCTTTCTTT.

The CDR3 spells CASSVGQLTDTQYF. The CDR3 DNA sequence: TGTGCCAGCAGCGTCGGGCAGCTCACAGATACGCAGTATTTT. The rearrangement joins TRBV9 to TRBJ2-3; no reliable D call. V shed 2 bases and J shed 2 bases, with 9 bases lying between them. Germline V gene data show CDR1 as SGDLS and CDR2 as YYNGEE. The CDR3 extends over 14 amino acids.

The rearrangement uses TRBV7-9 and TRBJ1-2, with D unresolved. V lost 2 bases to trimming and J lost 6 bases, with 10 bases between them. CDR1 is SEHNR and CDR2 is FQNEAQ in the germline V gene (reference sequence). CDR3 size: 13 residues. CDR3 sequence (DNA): TGTGCCAGCAGCTTACGGGGAAGGGATGGCTACACCTTC. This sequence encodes CASSLRGRDGYTF.

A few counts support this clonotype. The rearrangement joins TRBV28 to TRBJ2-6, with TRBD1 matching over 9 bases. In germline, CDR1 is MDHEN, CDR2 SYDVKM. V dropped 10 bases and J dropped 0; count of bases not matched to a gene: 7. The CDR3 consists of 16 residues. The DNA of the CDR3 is TGTGCCACCCGTGGGGACAGGGTCTCTGGGGCCAACGTCCTGACTTTC. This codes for CATRGDRVSGANVLTF.

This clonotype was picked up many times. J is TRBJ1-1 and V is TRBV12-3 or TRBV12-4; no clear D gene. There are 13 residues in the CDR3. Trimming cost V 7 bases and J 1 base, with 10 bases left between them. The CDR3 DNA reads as TGTGCCAGCACCCAGCGGCGGAACACTGAAGCTTTCTTT. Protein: CASTQRRNTEAFF.

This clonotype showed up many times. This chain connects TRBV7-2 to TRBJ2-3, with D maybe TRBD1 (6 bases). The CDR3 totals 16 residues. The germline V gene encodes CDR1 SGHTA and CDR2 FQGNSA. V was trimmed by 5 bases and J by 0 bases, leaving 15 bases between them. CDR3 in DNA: TGTGCCAGCAGCATCTATGGGACACGGAGCACAGATACGCAGTATTTT. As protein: CASSIYGTRSTDTQYF. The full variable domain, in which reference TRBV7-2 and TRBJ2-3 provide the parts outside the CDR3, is GAGVSQSPSNKVTEKGKDVELRCDPISGHTALYWYRQSLGQGLEFLIYFQGNSAPDKSGLPSDRFSAERTGGSVSTLTIQRTQQEDSAVYLCASSIYGTRSTDTQYFGPGTRLTVL.

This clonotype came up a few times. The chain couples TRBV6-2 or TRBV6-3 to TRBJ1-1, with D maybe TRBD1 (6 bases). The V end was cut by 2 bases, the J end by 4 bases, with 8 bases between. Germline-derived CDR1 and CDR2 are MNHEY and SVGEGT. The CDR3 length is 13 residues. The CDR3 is CASSYAGVTEAFF. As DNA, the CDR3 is TGTGCCAGCAGTTACGCAGGGGTCACTGAAGCTTTCTTT.

CDR3 DNA sequence: TGTGCCAGCAGCTTAGCGCACCCACCCTACGAGCAGTACTTC. Protein product: CASSLAHPPYEQYF. V usage is TRBV7-2 and J usage is TRBJ2-7, with unresolved D. Germline CDR1 SGHTA, CDR2 FQGNSA. CDR3 length equals 14 residues. Between the trimmed V and J ends, which lost 0 bases and 2 bases, there was a span of 8 bases.

In DNA form, the CDR3 reads TGCAGCGTTGGGGGCGGTAGAGGGTACAATGAGCAGTTCTTC. This encodes CSVGGGRGYNEQFF. This sequence joins TRBV29-1 and TRBJ2-1; the D call may be TRBD1 or TRBD2 (5 bases each). V was trimmed by 4 bases and J by 4 bases, leaving 14 bases between them. CDR3 length equals 14 residues. Germline loops: CDR1 SQVTM, CDR2 ANQGSEA.

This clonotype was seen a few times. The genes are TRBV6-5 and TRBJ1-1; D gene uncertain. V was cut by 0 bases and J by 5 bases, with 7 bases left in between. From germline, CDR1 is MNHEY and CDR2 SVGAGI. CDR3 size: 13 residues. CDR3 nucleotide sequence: TGTGCCAGCAGTTACTCGAGGGAGACTGAAGCTTTCTTT. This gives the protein CASSYSRETEAFF.

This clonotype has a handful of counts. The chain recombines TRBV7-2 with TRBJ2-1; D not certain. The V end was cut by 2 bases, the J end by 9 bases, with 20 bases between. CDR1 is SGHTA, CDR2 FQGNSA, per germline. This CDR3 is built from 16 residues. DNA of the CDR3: TGTGCCAGCAGCTTAAATTCCCTTCGGGCCGTGAGTGAGCAGTTCTTC. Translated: CASSLNSLRAVSEQFF.

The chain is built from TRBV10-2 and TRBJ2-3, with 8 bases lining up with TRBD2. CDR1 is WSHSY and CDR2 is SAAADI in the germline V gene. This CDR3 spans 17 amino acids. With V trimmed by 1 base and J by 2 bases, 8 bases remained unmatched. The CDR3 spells CASSEYGSGMLTDTQYF. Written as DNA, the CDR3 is TGCGCCAGCAGTGAGTATGGTAGCGGGATGCTCACAGATACGCAGTATTTT.

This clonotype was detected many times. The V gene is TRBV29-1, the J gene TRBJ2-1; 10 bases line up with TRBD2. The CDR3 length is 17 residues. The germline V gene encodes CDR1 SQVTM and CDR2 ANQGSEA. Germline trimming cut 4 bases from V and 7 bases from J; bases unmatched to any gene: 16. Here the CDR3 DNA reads TGCAGCGTTGGCGGGCAGGGGGGGGCTAGCGGGAGTAATGAGCAGTTCTTC. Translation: CSVGGQGGASGSNEQFF.